Below, 7 T cell receptor beta chains from the same sample are listed, as sequenced in a study of vaccination effects on CD4 cells after COVID-19. These receptors' targets are unknown. Upon completion of 10 to 11 days in culture, CD4+ T cells were isolated. Each participant was administered two doses of either the BNT162b2 or the mRNA-1273 vaccine. Repertoires were generated with immunoSEQ multiplex PCR, while TCRdb's copy carries only in-frame clones and drops some. Here the sample spans fewer than 60,000 clones, 78% being singletons. The source material was CD4+ T cells from PBMCs cultured without peptide, sampled after COVID-19 vaccination. The receptors shown here come from a human donor who received a COVID-19 vaccine.

The V and J genes are TRBV5-1 and TRBJ1-4; a weak D match, TRBD1 (5 bases). The CDR3 totals 15 residues. Trimming removed 0 bases from V and 4 bases from J, with 10 bases in between. Germline-derived CDR1 and CDR2 are SGHRS and YFSETQ. The CDR3 is CASSLVGGDNEKLFF. The CDR3 nucleotides are TGCGCCAGCAGCTTGGTGGGAGGGGATAATGAAAAACTGTTTTTT. The variable domain in full, with the rest retrieved from reference TRBV5-1 and TRBJ1-4, is KAGVTQTPRYLIKTRGQQVTLSCSPISGHRSVSWYQQTPGQGLQFLFEYFSETQRNKGNFPGRFSGRQFSNSRSEMNVSTLELGDSALYLCASSLVGGDNEKLFFGSGTQLSVL.

The chain recombines TRBV5-4 with TRBJ2-1; D might be TRBD2 (6 bases). The CDR3 contains 16 residues. Germline CDR1 SGHNT, CDR2 YYREEE (reference sequence). V was clipped by 0 bases and J by 8 bases, with 18 bases between them. The CDR3 nucleotides read TGTGCCAGCAGCTTGGAGACTAGTACCTCATTCGATGAGCAGTTCTTC. Its protein is CASSLETSTSFDEQFF. The full variable domain, its missing parts supplied by reference TRBV5-4 and TRBJ2-1, is ETGVTQSPTHLIKTRGQQVTLRCSSQSGHNTVSWYQQALGQGPQFIFQYYREEENGRGNFPPRFSGLQFPNYSSELNVNALELDDSALYLCASSLETSTSFDEQFFGPGTRLTVL.

The rearrangement joins TRBV5-4 to TRBJ1-6; 7 bases fit TRBD1. The CDR3 covers 15 residues. V lost 0 bases, J lost 5 bases, and 2 bases stayed unmatched. Germline loops: CDR1 SGHNT, CDR2 YYREEE (reference sequence). The CDR3 region has the DNA TGTGCCAGCAGCTTGGGCGGGACAGATAATTCACCCCTCCACTTT. Residues: CASSLGGTDNSPLHF.

The chain carries TRBV6-5 and TRBJ1-2; 8 bases are a match to TRBD1. The CDR3 extends over 12 amino acids. Germline V CDR1 and CDR2: MNHEY, SVGAGI. Unmatched junction bases numbered 0, after V lost 6 bases and J lost 3 bases. CDR3 DNA sequence: TGTGCCAGCAGGACAGGGGACTATGGCTACACCTTC. Residues: CASRTGDYGYTF.

The V call is TRBV7-4, the J call TRBJ2-7; D perhaps matches TRBD1 (6 bases). CDR1 is SGHVT and CDR2 is SQSDAQ in the germline V gene. The CDR3 has 13 residues. Trimming cost V 7 bases and J 5 bases, with 15 bases left between them. The CDR3 is CASTNRVIDEQYF. CDR3 sequence (DNA): TGTGCCAGCACCAACAGGGTTATCGACGAGCAGTACTTC.

This chain joins TRBV29-1 and TRBJ2-1; TRBD2 matches at 7 bases. Trimming at V came to 7 bases and at J to 4 bases, leaving 7 bases not matched to a gene. CDR1 and CDR2 (germline): SQVTM, ANQGSEA. The CDR3 consists of 13 residues. CDR3: CSAGTNLYNEQFF. The DNA for the CDR3 is TGCAGCGCCGGGACTAATCTTTACAATGAGCAGTTCTTC.

J is TRBJ2-1 and V is TRBV9; 10 nucleotides agree with TRBD1. Germline trimming cut 4 bases from V and 5 bases from J; bases unmatched to any gene: 15. The V gene's germline CDR1 is SGDLS and CDR2 YYNGEE. The CDR3 has 18 amino acids. CDR3 sequence reads: CASSRRSLLGQGDNEQFF. In DNA form, the CDR3 reads TGTGCCAGCAGCCGGAGAAGCCTCCTAGGACAGGGGGACAATGAGCAGTTCTTC.